This TCR beta chain was identified in a study of CD8+CD57+ T cells in acquired aplastic anemia. Findings of the study overall: Significance was not reached for CD8+ Simpson's diversity between patients and controls.

This clonotype was observed many times. Its antigen remains unidentified. Genomic DNA provided the template from which TCR beta VDJ and CDR3 profiles were obtained. In TCRdb, the reads were re-called with MiXCR into one record per CDR3 protein. Of roughly 220,000 distinct CDR3 sequences listed, 55% to 65% are singletons. Whoever was chosen for sequencing had shown CD8+CD57+ cell expansion by flow cytometry. All patients were therapy-naive when blood was sampled. V trimming: 4 bases; J trimming: 4 bases; junction bases outside the gene matches: 6. The CDR3 consists of 15 residues. Germline V gene data show CDR1 as SGHVS and CDR2 as FNYEAQ.

The sequenced sample was sorted CD4+, CD8+, or CD8+CD57+ T cells (not recorded which) from PBMCs. The source of this sequence is a human donor with aplastic anemia. The chain combines TRBV7-6 with TRBJ2-3; TRBD2 matches 9 bases. CDR3 sequence (DNA): TGTGCCAGCAGCTCGTATAGCGGGGGCGCAGATACGCAGTATTTT. Protein: CASSSYSGGADTQYF.